This T cell receptor beta chain was captured by sequencing in a study of vaccination and CD4 T cells after COVID-19 (dated by TCRdb to 2022 to 2024). Regarding the study in general: SARS-CoV-2 positivity had been established in the convalescent patients by nasal swab PCR, and mild disease was recorded in roughly ten of these patients and severe disease in one. The convalescent cohort comprised six males and four females, including two Hispanic individuals, seven Caucasians, two Asians and one multiracial person. Participants got two doses of the Pfizer-BioNTech BNT162b2 vaccine (n=8) or two doses of the Moderna mRNA-1273 vaccine (n=2). Post-COVID blood samples from convalescent patients were collected a median of 101 days after diagnosis, with a range of about 35 to 161 days. The time from the second vaccine dose to post-vaccine blood sampling had a median of roughly 72 days and ranged from 14 to 241 days. Three convalescent patients gave samples both early after vaccination (day 14) and late after vaccination (days 161 to 241). Culture stimuli were overlapping spike peptide pools from SARS-CoV-2 and from the common cold coronaviruses HCoV-NL63, HCoV-OC43 and HCoV-229E. Control cultures used a CEFX viral epitope pool as positive control, an HIV-1 Nef peptide pool as negative control, or no peptide. In 10 COVID-19 convalescent patients and several infection-naive healthy vaccine recipients, the spike-specific CD4+ TCR repertoire before mRNA vaccination was compared with the repertoire after mRNA vaccination. Broader findings and caveats from the paper: Among convalescent patients, a median about 90% of the SARS-CoV-2-reactive clones seen after vaccination appeared only after vaccination, which suggests priming specific to the vaccine. The study included relatively few convalescent patients and did not analyze early timepoints after natural infection. Of the vaccine-specific clones found in convalescent patients, nearly all (304 of 307) were mono-reactive for SARS-CoV-2 spike instead of being cross-reactive with common cold coronaviruses. An increase in the median number of SARS-CoV-2-reactive clonotypes from 21 after infection to 35 to 40 after vaccination was observed, but the change was not found to be significant.

V lost 1 base and J lost 2 bases, and the count of bases not matched to a germline gene is 6. The germline V gene (reference sequence) supplies CDR1 LNHNV and CDR2 YYDKDF. The CDR3, from cysteine to phenylalanine, totals 16 residues. Only the CDR3 DNA stays, 48 bases, in frame from base 1. Libraries were made using PCR. TCR sequencing of DNA from cultured CD4+ T cells used the Oncomine TCR Beta short-read assay at the Johns Hopkins FTIC core. Genomic DNA was extracted from the cultured CD4+ T cells with the QIAamp micro DNA kit. The Oncomine TCR Beta libraries from cultured CD4+ T cells were pooled using unique dual indexes and then sequenced on an Illumina iSeq 100. The published analysis was carried out like this. Non-productive sequences were filtered out, and CDR3s that did not start with C, did not end with F or W, or were shorter than 7 amino acids were discarded. The MANAFEST web application was used to identify antigen-specific clonotypes by comparing peptide-stimulated wells against reference wells and other culture wells. To be called positive, a clone needed an FDR below 0.05, an odds ratio above 5, and a productive frequency above 0.1% in at least two of three replicate wells. Cross-reactive clonotypes were defined as significantly expanded in both SARS-CoV-2 spike wells and at least one common cold coronavirus spike condition. Similarity between CDR3 sequences was evaluated in R version 3.6.1 using Levenshtein distances (stringdist) and unrooted phylogenetic trees (ape). TCRdb handled the public reads itself, with Q25 trimming in fastp and clone calling in MiXCR, and kept productive beta chains. For every CDR3 protein sequence, its rows merge into one entry that carries the most common genes and DNA. TCRdb's processing, not the authors' own work, is the source of the V and J calls. In this sample the table shows over 15,000 distinct CDR3 sequences, around 50% of which occur a single time. The ten largest clones add up to less than 20% of the sample.

The sample's time point label is to be understood as: late sampling 161 to 241 days after vaccination in a few convalescent patients. The label giving this sample's treatment or condition can be read as: roughly 11-day PBMC culture with coronavirus spike peptide pools or control peptides (ViraFEST assay). The ViraFEST assay, used in the study, expanded antigen-specific T cells with peptide pools and then identified the expanded clonotypes through TCR sequencing. Positive SARS-CoV-2 PCR tests in the convalescent patients dated from March to December 2020, before Alpha, Beta and Delta variants emerged in the United States. Approximately 2.1 million PBMCs per well were cultured in IMDM with approximately 5% human AB serum and roughly 10 IU/ml IL-2, plus 10 ug/ml peptide pools. On days 3 and 7, half of the culture medium was replaced with fresh IL-2-containing medium. After roughly nine days of culture, CD4+ T cells were isolated by negative selection using the EasySep CD4+ T cell isolation kit. Ficoll-Paque Plus gradient centrifugation was used to isolate PBMCs from whole blood, and the isolated PBMCs were then either used fresh or cryopreserved at -140C. Triplicate wells were generally used for each culture condition.

In the case of this clonotype: Its binding antigen is unknown. Nothing much larger sits one base from this clone, and base qualities are not available.

The specimen comprised CD4+ T cells from blood, cultured in vitro, sampled about 7 months after SARS-CoV-2 vaccination. The rearrangement joined TRBV15 to TRBJ2-7; 9 central bases correspond to TRBD2. This receptor was identified in a human donor who had recovered from COVID-19. The DNA sequence is as follows: TGTGCCACCAGCAGAGGGGGCGGGAGGGCCACCTACGAGCAGTACTTC. Translated, it reads CATSRGGGRATYEQYF.